The clone carrying this T cell receptor (beta chain) was seen a handful of times. Gene names denote mouse genes. The sequenced fragment ends 4 residues before the CDR3 boundary, so the rest is inferred from the germline J gene. Other DNA sequences in this specimen translate into the identical CDR3. The CDR3 runs to 11 residues. In germline, CDR1 is GKSSPN, CDR2 SITVG. Trimming cost V 0 bases and J 3 bases, with 2 bases left between them. These data belong to a study of CD8+ T cells in alopecia areata. Sequencing relied on a cDNA template that was reverse transcribed from extracted RNA. Produced via immunoSEQ multiplex PCR; TCRdb's table is partial and in-frame only. The specimen has 200,000 to 300,000 clones, none found just once. The sorting of pooled cutaneous lymph node cells relied on CD4, CD8alpha, NKG2D, NKG2ACE and other markers.

This TCR came from a C3H/HeJ mouse with alopecia areata. Mice of this strain are of MHC haplotype H2-k. This chain joins TRBV31 and TRBJ1-2; the D is unclear. The sequenced sample was CD4+ T cells sorted from a lymph node. CDR3 in amino acids: CAWSLYSDYTF. The sequenced part of the CDR3 DNA is TGTGCCTGGAGTCTATACTCC.